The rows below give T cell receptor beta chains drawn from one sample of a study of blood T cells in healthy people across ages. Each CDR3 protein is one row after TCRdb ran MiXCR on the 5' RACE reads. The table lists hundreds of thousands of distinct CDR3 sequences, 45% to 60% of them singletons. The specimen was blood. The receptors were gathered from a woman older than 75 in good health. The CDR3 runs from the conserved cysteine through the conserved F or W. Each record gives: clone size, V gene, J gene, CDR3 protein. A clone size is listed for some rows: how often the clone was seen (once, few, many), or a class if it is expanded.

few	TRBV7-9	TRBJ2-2	CASSLVAGIGELFF
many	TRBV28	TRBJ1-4	CASSARQGEKLFF
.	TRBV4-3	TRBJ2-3	CASSQVGRTDTQYF
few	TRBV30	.	CAWSVLATKTQYF
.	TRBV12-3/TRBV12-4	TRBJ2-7	CASSFYLGGTDSYEQYF
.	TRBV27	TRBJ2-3	CASLKTGTGLTDTQYF
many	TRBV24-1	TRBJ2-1	CATSTGQSYNEQFF
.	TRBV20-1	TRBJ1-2	CSASPGQGGGYTF
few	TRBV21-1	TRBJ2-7	CASSKARVPSYEQYF
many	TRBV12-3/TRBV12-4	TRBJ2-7	CASSLGYSYEQYF
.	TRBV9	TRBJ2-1	CASSVVGVGEQFF
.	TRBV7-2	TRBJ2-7	CASSFFLWQYEQYF
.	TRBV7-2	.	CASKQGPGQLTQYF
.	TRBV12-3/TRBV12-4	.	CASCSVRYNEQYF
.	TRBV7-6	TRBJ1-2	CASSLDAGSYGYTF
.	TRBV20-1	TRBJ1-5	CSASPEPASGLSPQHF
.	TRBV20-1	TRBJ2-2	CSARRTDTGELFF
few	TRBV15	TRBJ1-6	CATSRGDRLNSPLHF
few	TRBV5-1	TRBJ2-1	CASSPDREGQFF
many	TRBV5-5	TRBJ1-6	CASSLGDRAVFGSPLHF
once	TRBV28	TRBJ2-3	CASSFEGRGRTDTQYF
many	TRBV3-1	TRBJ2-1	CASSQMGLAGGRNEQFF
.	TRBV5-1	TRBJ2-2	CASSFALGGGELFF
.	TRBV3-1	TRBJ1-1	CASSQPGQNTEAFF
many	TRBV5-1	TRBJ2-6	CASSLDVSGANVLTF
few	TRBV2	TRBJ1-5	CASSEWGGANQPQHF
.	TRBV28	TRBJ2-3	CASNSRDRVIDTQYF
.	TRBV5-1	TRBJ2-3	CASSLPDRGGSTDTQYF
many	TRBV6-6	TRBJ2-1	CASSYSLGLAGYTSHREQFF
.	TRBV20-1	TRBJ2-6	CSARDGREANVLTF
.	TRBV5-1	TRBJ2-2	CASSMGASVRTGELFF
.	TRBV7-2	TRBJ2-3	CASSLAAGTTDTQYF
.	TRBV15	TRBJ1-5	CAVRDGTDNQPQHF
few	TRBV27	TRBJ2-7	CASSPQRGPNEQYF
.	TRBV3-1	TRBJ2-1	CASSHSDRGGNEQFF
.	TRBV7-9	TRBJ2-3	CASSVYNAGGTQYF
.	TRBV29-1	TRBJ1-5	CSVEEGNQPQHF
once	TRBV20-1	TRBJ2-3	CSASHPDGTQYF
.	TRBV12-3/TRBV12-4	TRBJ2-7	CASSLGQGGAYEQYF
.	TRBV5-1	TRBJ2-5	CASSLARRQGGEQYF
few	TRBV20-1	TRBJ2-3	CSADASGTDTQYF
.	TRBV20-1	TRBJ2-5	CSARGPLLMSGEQYF
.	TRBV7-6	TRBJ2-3	CASSLPPRGAGTDTQYF
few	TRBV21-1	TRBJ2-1	CASSDPGTTLTYNEQFF
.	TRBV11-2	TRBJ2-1	CASSPGQGGGNEQFF
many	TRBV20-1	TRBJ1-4	CSPGQHNEKLFF
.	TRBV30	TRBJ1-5	CAWSAGTGNNQPQHF
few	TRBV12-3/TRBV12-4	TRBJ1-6	CASSPRLGRGSYNSPLHF
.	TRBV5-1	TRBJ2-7	CASPTSTAKKGKCEQYF
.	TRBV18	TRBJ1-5	CTSSPDGLSNQPQHF
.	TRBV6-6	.	CASSHNGEQYF
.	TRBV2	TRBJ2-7	CASSEGQALREQYF
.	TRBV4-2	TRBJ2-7	CASSQGTSGTTYEQYF
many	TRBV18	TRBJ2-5	CASSPQTALYQETQYF
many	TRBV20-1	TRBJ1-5	CSAAGGRQPQHF
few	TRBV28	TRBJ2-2	CASRAELSTGELFF